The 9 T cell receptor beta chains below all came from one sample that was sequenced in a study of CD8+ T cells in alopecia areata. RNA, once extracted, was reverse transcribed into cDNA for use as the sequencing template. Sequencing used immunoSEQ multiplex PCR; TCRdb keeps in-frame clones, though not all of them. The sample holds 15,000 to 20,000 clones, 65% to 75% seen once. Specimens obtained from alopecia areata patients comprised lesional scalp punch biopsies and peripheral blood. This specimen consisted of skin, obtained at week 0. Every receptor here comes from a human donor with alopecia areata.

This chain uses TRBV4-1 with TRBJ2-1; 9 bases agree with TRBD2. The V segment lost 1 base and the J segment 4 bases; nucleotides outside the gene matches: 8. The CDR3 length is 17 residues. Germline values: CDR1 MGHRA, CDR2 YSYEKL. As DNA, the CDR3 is TGCGCCAGCAGCCAAGCTCGCAGCGGGGGGTTTTACAATGAGCAGTTCTTC. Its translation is CASSQARSGGFYNEQFF.

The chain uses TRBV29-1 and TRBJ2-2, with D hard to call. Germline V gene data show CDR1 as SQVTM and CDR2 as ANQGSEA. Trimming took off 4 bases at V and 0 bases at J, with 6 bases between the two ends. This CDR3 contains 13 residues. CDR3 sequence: CSVGIPNTGELFF. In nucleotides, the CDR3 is TGCAGCGTTGGAATTCCGAACACCGGGGAGCTGTTTTTT.

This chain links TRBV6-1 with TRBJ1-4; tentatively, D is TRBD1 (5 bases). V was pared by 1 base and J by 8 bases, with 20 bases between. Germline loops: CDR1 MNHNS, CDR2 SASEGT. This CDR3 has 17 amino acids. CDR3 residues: CASSEGIRRERGEKLFF. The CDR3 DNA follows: TGTGCCAGCAGTGAAGGAATTCGGCGGGAAAGGGGAGAAAAACTGTTTTTT.

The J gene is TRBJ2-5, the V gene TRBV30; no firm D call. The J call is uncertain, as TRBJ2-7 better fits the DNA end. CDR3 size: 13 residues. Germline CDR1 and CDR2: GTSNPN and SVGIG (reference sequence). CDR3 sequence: CAWSRAEIYEQYF. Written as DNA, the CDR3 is TGTGCCTGGAGTCGTGCGGAGATCTACGAGCAGTACTTC.

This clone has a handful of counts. This CDR3 reads CASSLGQGHEQFF. The CDR3 DNA reads as TGTGCCAGCAGCTTGGGCCAGGGGCATGAGCAGTTCTTC. The chain carries TRBV5-6 and TRBJ2-1; D is possibly TRBD1 (6 bases). V was shortened by 0 bases and J by 8 bases, with 9 bases between the two germline ends. CDR1 SGHDT and CDR2 YYEEEE come from the germline V gene. The CDR3 has 13 residues.

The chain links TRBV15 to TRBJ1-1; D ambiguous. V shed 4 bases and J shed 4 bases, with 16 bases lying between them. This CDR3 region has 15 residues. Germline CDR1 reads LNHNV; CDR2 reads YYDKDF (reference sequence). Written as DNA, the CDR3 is TGTGCCACCAGCACCCTGGCCGCCCCGGCCACTGAAGCTTTCTTT. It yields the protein CATSTLAAPATEAFF.

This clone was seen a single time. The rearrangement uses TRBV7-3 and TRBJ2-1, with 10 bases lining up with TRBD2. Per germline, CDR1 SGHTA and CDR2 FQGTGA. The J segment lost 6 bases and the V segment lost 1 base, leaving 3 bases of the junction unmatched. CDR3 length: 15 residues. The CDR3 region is CASSLMASGGNEQFF. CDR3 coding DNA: TGTGCCAGCAGCTTAATGGCTAGCGGGGGCAATGAGCAGTTCTTC.

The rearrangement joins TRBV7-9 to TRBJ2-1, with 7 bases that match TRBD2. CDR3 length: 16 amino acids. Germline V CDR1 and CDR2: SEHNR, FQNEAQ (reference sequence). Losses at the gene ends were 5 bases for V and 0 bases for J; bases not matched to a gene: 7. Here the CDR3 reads CASSPWGGGSYNEQFF. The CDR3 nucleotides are TGTGCCAGCAGCCCGTGGGGCGGGGGCTCCTACAATGAGCAGTTCTTC.

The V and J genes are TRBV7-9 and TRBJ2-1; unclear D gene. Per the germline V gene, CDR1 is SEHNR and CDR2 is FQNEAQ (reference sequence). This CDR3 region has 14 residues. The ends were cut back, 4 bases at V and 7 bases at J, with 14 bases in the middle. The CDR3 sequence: CASSSPRPDNEQFF. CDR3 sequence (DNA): TGTGCCAGCAGCTCCCCCCGGCCGGATAATGAGCAGTTCTTC.